This TCR beta chain was sequenced for a study of T cell responses to AZD1222 COVID-19 vaccine. Study as a whole: The study pooled second doses at about 4 or about 12 weeks.

Regarding the study as a whole: With two AZD1222 doses given, Spike-specific TCR breadth and depth both rose. Clonal diversity was possibly underestimated, and white British individuals and females predominated among donors.

Regarding this clone: Its target is not known.

TCRdb's table, derived via immunoSEQ multiplex PCR, lists solely in-frame clones and lacks some. This table has some 96,000 clones, roughly nine tenths appearing once. This clonotype originated in an adult in good health. The specimen comprised peripheral blood, sampled on day 0 of AZD1222 vaccination.

The CDR3 coding sequence is TGTGCCAGCAGCCCAGACCCAGCGGGCACAGATACGCAGTATTTT. Amino acid sequence: CASSPDPAGTDTQYF. J is TRBJ2-3 and V is TRBV7-2, with D possibly being TRBD2 (5 bases). Germline lookup yields CDR1 SGHTA and CDR2 FQGNSA. This CDR3 has 15 amino acids. Deletions cut 5 bases from V and 1 base from J, with 13 bases between.